This entry lists 7 T cell receptor beta chains sequenced from one sample in a study of control samples from healthy donors and cancer patients. Here immunoSEQ multiplex PCR was the method, and the copy in TCRdb shows in-frame clones only, minus some. The top ten hold roughly 0.7% of the sample, which has around 170,000 clones, about 93% seen once. Sequenced: blood. These receptors originate from a young woman in good health.

For the CDR3, the DNA is TGTGCCAGCAGCTTTGGTTCCTACAATGAGCAGTTCTTC. Encoded protein: CASSFGSYNEQFF. The chain couples TRBV5-6 to TRBJ2-1; D gene unclear. Germline CDR1 SGHDT, CDR2 YYEEEE. CDR3 size: 13 residues. Trimming cost V 2 bases and J 1 base, with 4 bases left between them.

This rearrangement joins TRBV27 to TRBJ1-6; D is unclear. Germline V gene data show CDR1 as MNHEY and CDR2 as SMNVEV (reference sequence). Deletions cut 2 bases from V and 7 bases from J, with 6 bases between. The CDR3 runs 13 residues. The CDR3 region is CASSLAENSPLHF. As DNA, the CDR3 is TGTGCCAGCAGTTTAGCGGAGAATTCACCCCTCCACTTT.

About this clone: A junction boundary mismatches the germline segment, possibly from a read error. This sequence joins TRBV6-2 or TRBV6-3 and TRBJ2-2; TRBD2 matches at 13 bases. Germline V gives CDR1 MNHEY, CDR2 SVGEGT. There are 18 residues in the CDR3. This chain's CDR3 is CASSYPGLAGVGHRGAVF. CDR3 bases: TGTGCCAGCAGTTACCCCGGACTAGCGGGAGTCGGACACCGGGGAGCTGTTTTT.

The V and J genes are TRBV7-3 and TRBJ2-3; possibly TRBD1 or TRBD2 for D (5 bases each). The CDR3 sequence is 14 residues long. Trimming cost V 1 base and J 3 bases, with 8 bases left between them. Germline assignment: CDR1 SGHTA and CDR2 FQGTGA. The CDR3 spells CASSLNWGTDTQYF. DNA for the CDR3: TGTGCCAGCAGCTTAAATTGGGGGACAGATACGCAGTATTTT. The full variable domain, with the rest looked up from reference TRBV7-3 and TRBJ2-3, is GAGVSQTPSNKVTEKGKYVELRCDPISGHTALYWYRQSLGQGPEFLIYFQGTGAADDSGLPNDRFFAVRPEGSVSTLKIQRTERGDSAVYLCASSLNWGTDTQYFGPGTRLTVL.

The CDR3 nucleotides are TGCGCCAGCAGCGGAGCTGGAAACACCATATATTTT. The encoded protein is CASSGAGNTIYF. The V call is TRBV5-1, the J call TRBJ1-3; D remains unclear. CDR1 is SGHRS and CDR2 is YFSETQ in the germline V gene. V was clipped by 4 bases and J by 2 bases, with 4 bases between them. The CDR3 length is 12 residues.

CDR3 amino acids: CASSQGLANEKLFF. CDR3 nucleotides: TGTGCCAGTAGTCAAGGGTTGGCTAATGAAAAACTGTTTTTT. V is TRBV19 and J is TRBJ1-4; D ambiguous. The CDR3 spans 14 residues. Germline loops: CDR1 LNHDA, CDR2 SQIVND (reference sequence). Trimming removed 5 bases from V and 3 bases from J, with 10 bases in between.

The chain links TRBV10-3 to TRBJ1-1, with TRBD1 matching 9 bases. Germline V gene sequence: CDR1 ENHRY, CDR2 SYGVKD. Unmatched junction bases numbered 5, after V lost 7 bases and J lost 5 bases. The CDR3 covers 13 residues. The CDR3 DNA sequence: TGTGCCATCAATACAGGGGGCTTGACTGAAGCTTTCTTT. Protein sequence: CAINTGGLTEAFF.